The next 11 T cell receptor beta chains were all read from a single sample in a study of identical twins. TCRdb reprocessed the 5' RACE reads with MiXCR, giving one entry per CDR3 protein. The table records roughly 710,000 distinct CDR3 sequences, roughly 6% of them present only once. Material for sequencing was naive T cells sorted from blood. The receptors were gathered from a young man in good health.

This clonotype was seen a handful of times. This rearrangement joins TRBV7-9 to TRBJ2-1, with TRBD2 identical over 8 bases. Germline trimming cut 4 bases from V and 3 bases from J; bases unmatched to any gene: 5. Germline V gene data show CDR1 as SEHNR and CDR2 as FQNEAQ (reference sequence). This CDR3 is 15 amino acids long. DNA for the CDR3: TGTGCCAGCAGCTCATTCAGCGGGAGCTACAATGAGCAGTTCTTC. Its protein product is CASSSFSGSYNEQFF. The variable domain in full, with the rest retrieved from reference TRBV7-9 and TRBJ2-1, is DTGVSQNPRHKITKRGQNVTFRCDPISEHNRLYWYRQTLGQGPEFLTYFQNEAQLEKSRLLSDRFSAERPKGSFSTLEIQRTEQGDSAMYLCASSSFSGSYNEQFFGPGTRLTVL.

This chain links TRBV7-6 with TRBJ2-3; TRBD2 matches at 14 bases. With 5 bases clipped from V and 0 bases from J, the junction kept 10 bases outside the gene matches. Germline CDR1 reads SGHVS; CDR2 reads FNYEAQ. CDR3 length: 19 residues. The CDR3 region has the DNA TGTGCCAGCAGCCCAGGACTAGCGGGAGGCCTTTTTAGCACAGATACGCAGTATTTT. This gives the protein CASSPGLAGGLFSTDTQYF.

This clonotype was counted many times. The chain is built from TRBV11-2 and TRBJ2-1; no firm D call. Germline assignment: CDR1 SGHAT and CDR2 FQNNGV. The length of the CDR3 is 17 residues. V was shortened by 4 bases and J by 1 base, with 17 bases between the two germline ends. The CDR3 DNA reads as TGTGCCAGCAGCTCCCGCCTGGCGCAACCTTCCTACAATGAGCAGTTCTTC. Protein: CASSSRLAQPSYNEQFF.

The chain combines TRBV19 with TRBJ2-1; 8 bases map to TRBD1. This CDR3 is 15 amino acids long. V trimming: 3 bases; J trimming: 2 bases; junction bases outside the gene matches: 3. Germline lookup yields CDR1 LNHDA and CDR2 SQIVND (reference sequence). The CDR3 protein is CASSITGGTYNEQFF. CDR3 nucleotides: TGTGCCAGTAGTATCACAGGGGGGACCTACAATGAGCAGTTCTTC. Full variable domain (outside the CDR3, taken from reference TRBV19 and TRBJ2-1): DGGITQSPKYLFRKEGQNVTLSCEQNLNHDAMYWYRQDPGQGLRLIYYSQIVNDFQKGDIAEGYSVSREKKESFPLTVTSAQKNPTAFYLCASSITGGTYNEQFFGPGTRLTVL.

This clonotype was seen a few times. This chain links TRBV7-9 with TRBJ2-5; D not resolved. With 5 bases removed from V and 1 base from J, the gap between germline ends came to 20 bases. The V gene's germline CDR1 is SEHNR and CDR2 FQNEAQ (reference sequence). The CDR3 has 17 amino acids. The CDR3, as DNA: TGTGCCAGCAGCACTACTGACACTATACAGCGCCAAGAGACCCAGTACTTC. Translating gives CASSTTDTIQRQETQYF.

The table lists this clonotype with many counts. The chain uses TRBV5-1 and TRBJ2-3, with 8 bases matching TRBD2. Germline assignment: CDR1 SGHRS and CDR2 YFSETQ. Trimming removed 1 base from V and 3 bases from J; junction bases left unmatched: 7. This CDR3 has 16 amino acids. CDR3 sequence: CASSLRTGRATDTQYF. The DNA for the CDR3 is TGCGCCAGCAGCTTGAGGACCGGGAGGGCGACAGATACGCAGTATTTT.

Here the CDR3 reads CASSQVWAGQGSYEQYF. The CDR3 region has the DNA TGCGCCAGCAGCCAAGTTTGGGCGGGACAGGGATCCTACGAGCAGTACTTC. This sequence joins TRBV4-3 and TRBJ2-7, with 9 nucleotides matching TRBD1. Germline loops: CDR1 LGHNA, CDR2 YSLEER. CDR3 length equals 17 residues. After removal of 1 base from V and 1 base from J, the junction contained 8 bases not matched to a gene.

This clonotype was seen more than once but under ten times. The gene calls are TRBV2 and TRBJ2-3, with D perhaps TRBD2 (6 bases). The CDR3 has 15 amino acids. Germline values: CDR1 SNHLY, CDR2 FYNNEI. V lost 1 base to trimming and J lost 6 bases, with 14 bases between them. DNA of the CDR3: TGTGCCAGCAGTGAAGAGGGGAGGATGGGGGATACGCAGTATTTT. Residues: CASSEEGRMGDTQYF. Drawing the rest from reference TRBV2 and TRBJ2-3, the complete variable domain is EPEVTQTPSHQVTQMGQEVILRCVPISNHLYFYWYRQILGQKVEFLVSFYNNEISEKSEIFDDQFSVERPDGSNFTLKIRSTKLEDSAMYFCASSEEGRMGDTQYFGPGTRLTVL.

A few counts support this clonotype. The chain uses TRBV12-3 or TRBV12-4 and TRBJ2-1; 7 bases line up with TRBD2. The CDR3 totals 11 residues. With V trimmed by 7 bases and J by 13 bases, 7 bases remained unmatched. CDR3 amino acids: CASKTGTIQFF. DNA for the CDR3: TGTGCCAGCAAGACCGGGACTATCCAGTTCTTC.

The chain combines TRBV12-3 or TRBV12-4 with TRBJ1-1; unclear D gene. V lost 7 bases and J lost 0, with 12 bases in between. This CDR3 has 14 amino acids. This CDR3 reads CASTLEILNTEAFF. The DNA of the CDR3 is TGTGCCAGCACCCTAGAGATTTTGAACACTGAAGCTTTCTTT.

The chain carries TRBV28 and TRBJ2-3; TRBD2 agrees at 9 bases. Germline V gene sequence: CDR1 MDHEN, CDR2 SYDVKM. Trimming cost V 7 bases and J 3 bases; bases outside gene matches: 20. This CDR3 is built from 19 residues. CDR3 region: CASTETATLAGIWTDTQYF. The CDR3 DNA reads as TGTGCCAGCACCGAGACAGCTACCCTAGCGGGAATTTGGACAGATACGCAGTATTTT.